This T cell receptor (beta chain) originates from a study of cytomegalovirus exposure and HLA in healthy donors. Study as a whole: The platform used for the 120 or so validation repertoires matched that of the roughly 720 first-cohort repertoires, a later analysis reported.

This clone is labeled as medium-sized. Its antigen remains unknown. The donors were part of the roughly 120-subject validation cohort, which stood apart from the roughly 670-subject first cohort. Profiled with immunoSEQ multiplex PCR; TCRdb holds only in-frame clones, not every one. The table records over 200,000 clones, around 91% of them present only once. The J segment lost 1 base and the V segment lost 4 bases, leaving 5 bases of the junction unmatched. The CDR3 covers 15 residues. Germline V gives CDR1 LGHNA, CDR2 YNFKEQ. General study points: It was about 180 TCR beta chains that were listed as cytomegalovirus-associated. Rarity marked most TCR sequences, yet some public TCRs occurred in many donors.

Sequenced input: PBMCs. The chain recombines TRBV4-2 with TRBJ2-7; 9 nucleotides line up with TRBD2. The TCR sequence derives from a woman in her twenties or thirties in good health and CMV-seronegative. The CDR3 DNA is TGTGCCAGCAGCCGGTTAGCGGGAGCGTCCTACGAGCAGTACTTC. This sequence encodes CASSRLAGASYEQYF.